This T cell receptor (beta chain) was sequenced during a study of graft-versus-host responses after intestinal transplantation. Study as a whole: Each patient got anti-thymocyte globulin induction, then tacrolimus and steroids for around three years.

TCRdb's copy holds only in-frame clones and misses some; the assay was immunoSEQ multiplex PCR. The table lists some 87,000 clones, about nine tenths of them singletons. Study-wide results and limits: Declines in HvG clones occurring early post-transplant were associated with peak circulating GvH clone levels. High graft-versus-host to host-versus-graft T cell clonal ratios marked allografts of patients with graft-donor macrochimerism. Researchers found GvH clones in recipient marrow, and some showed up first in ileum or blood.

As for this clone: No antigen is known for it.

Trimming pared 3 bases from V and 6 bases from J, leaving 12 bases between. The CDR3 totals 14 residues. Germline CDR1 reads SGHRS; CDR2 reads YFSETQ. This clonotype was obtained from a human donor who received an intestinal transplant. Sequences were derived from unstimulated CD4+ T cells sorted from spleen or lymph node cells, sampled before intestinal transplant. This chain connects TRBV5-1 to TRBJ2-2; TRBD2 might be the D (5 bases). The CDR3 reads CASSSTRGPGELFF. Here the CDR3 DNA reads TGCGCCAGCAGCTCGACCCGAGGGCCCGGGGAGCTGTTTTTT.